This T cell receptor beta chain was identified during a study of blood T cells in healthy people across ages. Study-wide results and caveats: Versus aged donors, long-lived donors had higher diversity and more naive CD4+ cells.

Using a J-beta primer mix together with a sample-barcoded 5' primer, a second PCR was run for about 7 to 12 cycles. Each CDR3 protein is one row after TCRdb ran MiXCR on the 5' RACE reads. The table lists 650,000 to 800,000 distinct CDR3 sequences, around two fifths of them singletons. V shed 2 bases, J shed 0 bases, and the junction held 4 bases outside the gene matches. This CDR3 comprises 16 residues. In its sample, this clonotype was seen a few times. Its antigen is unidentified. V is TRBV12-3 or TRBV12-4 and J is TRBJ2-3; the match to TRBD2 covers 8 bases. Sequencing used blood. This receptor was identified in a man aged 55-75 years in good health. This CDR3 is CASSLTLAGSTDTQYF. CDR3 in DNA: TGTGCCAGCAGTTTAACCCTAGCGGGTAGCACAGATACGCAGTATTTT.